A selection of T cell receptor beta chains follows, all from one sample in a study of T cell responses to AZD1222 COVID-19 vaccine. The protocol was immunoSEQ multiplex PCR, while the TCRdb copy is restricted to in-frame clones and leaves out a portion. The sample records around 190,000 clones, 90% to 95% being singletons. Material: peripheral blood, obtained 28 days after the second AZD1222 dose. The receptors were gathered from an adult who received the AZD1222 COVID-19 vaccine. Each CDR3 is given with its conserved first and last residue. D genes are given only for firm matches. Size tells how often a clone was seen (once, few, many) or the class of an expanded clone, and some rows leave it out.

J,V,size,D,DNA,CDR3
TRBJ1-3,TRBV29-1,NA,NA,TGCAGCGTTGAGAGGGACTCTGGAAACACCATATATTTT,CSVERDSGNTIYF
TRBJ2-5,TRBV19,NA,NA,TGTGCCAGCTCCCCCTGGGGCAGGGACCAAGAGACCCAGTACTTC,CASSPWGRDQETQYF
TRBJ2-1,TRBV6-1,NA,NA,TGTGCCAGCAGTGTTACTCGATCTGCAGAATACAATGAGCAGTTCTTC,CASSVTRSAEYNEQFF
TRBJ2-7,TRBV3-1/TRBV3-2,NA,TRBD1,TGTGCCAGCAGCCGCAAAATCGGAACAGGGGTAGCCGAGCAGTACTTC,CASSRKIGTGVAEQYF
TRBJ2-3,TRBV7-2,NA,TRBD1,TGTGCCAGCAGCTCCCAGCAGGGGGATTCAGATACGCAGTATTTT,CASSSQQGDSDTQYF
TRBJ1-2,TRBV4-2,few,NA,TGTGCCAGCAGCCAAGTTGGGGAATTCTATGGCTACACCTTC,CASSQVGEFYGYTF
TRBJ1-3,TRBV5-1,NA,NA,TGCGCCAGCAGCCCTGCTGGGGGGCCTGGAAACACCATATATTTT,CASSPAGGPGNTIYF
TRBJ1-5,TRBV10-2,NA,TRBD1,TGCGCCAGCAGTGAGATCATATCAGGGGGAAATCAGCCCCAGCATTTT,CASSEIISGGNQPQHF
TRBJ1-5,TRBV30,NA,NA,TGTGCCTCCGCCACTAAAGAACAGGGCGAAAATCAGCCCCAGCATTTT,CASATKEQGENQPQHF
TRBJ1-2,TRBV27,NA,NA,TGTGCCAGCAGTTTTGAGGGGTCGGGTGGCTACACCTTC,CASSFEGSGGYTF
TRBJ1-5,TRBV19,NA,NA,TGTGCCAGTAGGACACAGCTGGGGGATAGCAATCAGCCCCAGCATTTT,CASRTQLGDSNQPQHF
TRBJ2-7,TRBV3-1/TRBV3-2,NA,TRBD2,TGTGCCAGCGGACTAGCGGGCGGCTACGAGCAGTACTTC,CASGLAGGYEQYF
TRBJ2-7,TRBV15,NA,NA,TGTGCCACCAGCAGAGGCTTGGGCGGTATGGGTTCCGAGCAGTACTTC,CATSRGLGGMGSEQYF
TRBJ2-5,TRBV29-1,NA,NA,TGCAGCGTGGGCCAAGAGACCCAGTACTTC,CSVGQETQYF
TRBJ2-5,TRBV4-3,NA,TRBD2,TGCGCCAGCAGCCAGATAGCGGGGGATCAAGAGACCCAGTACTTC,CASSQIAGDQETQYF
TRBJ1-2,TRBV10-3,NA,NA,TGTGCCATCAGTGATTGGTCAGGGAAGGATAACTATGGCTACACCTTC,CAISDWSGKDNYGYTF
TRBJ2-7,TRBV7-8,NA,TRBD1,TGTGCCAGCAGCTACCGCGGACAGGGAATGCCCTACGAGCAGTACTTC,CASSYRGQGMPYEQYF
TRBJ1-6,TRBV6-2/TRBV6-3,NA,TRBD1,TGTGCCAGCAGCCCGAGCCCTGGACAGGGTGGAGATTCACCCCTCCACTTT,CASSPSPGQGGDSPLHF
TRBJ2-7,TRBV27,NA,NA,TGTGCCAGCAGCCGGGGGACAGCCTGGTACGAGCAGTACTTC,CASSRGTAWYEQYF
TRBJ2-6,TRBV5-8,NA,TRBD1,TGTGCCAGCAGCTTAGGGGGCCGGGCCAACGTCCTGACTTTC,CASSLGGRANVLTF
TRBJ1-4,TRBV27,NA,NA,TGTGCCAGCAGTCCGAGTCGGTCGGTTGGTGAAAAACTGTTTTTT,CASSPSRSVGEKLFF
TRBJ1-5,TRBV2,NA,TRBD1,TGTGCCAGCAGGGCCTGGGACAGGGAGAGTCAGCCCCAGCATTTT,CASRAWDRESQPQHF
TRBJ2-1,TRBV6-5,few,TRBD2,TGTGCCAGCAGTCCATTACGGGGGGGCAGTGAGCAGTTCTTC,CASSPLRGGSEQFF
TRBJ1-6,TRBV3-1/TRBV3-2,few,NA,TGTGCCAGCAGCCCTCGGGGCTCACCCCTCCACTTT,CASSPRGSPLHF
TRBJ2-5,TRBV4-1,few,TRBD1,TGCGCCAGCAGCCAAGAAGGGACAGGGGACGGGACCCAGTACTTC,CASSQEGTGDGTQYF
TRBJ1-2,TRBV27,NA,NA,TGTGCCAGCAGTTTAAGGGGCCCTATCTATGGCTACACCTTC,CASSLRGPIYGYTF
TRBJ1-1,TRBV27,once,NA,TGTGCCAGCAGTTTTTGGGGATTTGGAATGAACACTGAAGCTTTCTTT,CASSFWGFGMNTEAFF